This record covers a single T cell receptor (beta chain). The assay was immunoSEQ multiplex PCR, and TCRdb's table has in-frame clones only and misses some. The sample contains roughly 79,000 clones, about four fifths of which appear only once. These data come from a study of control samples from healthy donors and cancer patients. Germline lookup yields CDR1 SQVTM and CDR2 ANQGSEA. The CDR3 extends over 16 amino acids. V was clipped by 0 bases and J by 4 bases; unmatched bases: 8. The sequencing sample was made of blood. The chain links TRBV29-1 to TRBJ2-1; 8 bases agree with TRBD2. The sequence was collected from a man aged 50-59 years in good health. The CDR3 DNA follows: TGCAGCGTTGAAGATATAGCGGGACGCTTTTACAATGAGCAGTTCTTC. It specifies CSVEDIAGRFYNEQFF.